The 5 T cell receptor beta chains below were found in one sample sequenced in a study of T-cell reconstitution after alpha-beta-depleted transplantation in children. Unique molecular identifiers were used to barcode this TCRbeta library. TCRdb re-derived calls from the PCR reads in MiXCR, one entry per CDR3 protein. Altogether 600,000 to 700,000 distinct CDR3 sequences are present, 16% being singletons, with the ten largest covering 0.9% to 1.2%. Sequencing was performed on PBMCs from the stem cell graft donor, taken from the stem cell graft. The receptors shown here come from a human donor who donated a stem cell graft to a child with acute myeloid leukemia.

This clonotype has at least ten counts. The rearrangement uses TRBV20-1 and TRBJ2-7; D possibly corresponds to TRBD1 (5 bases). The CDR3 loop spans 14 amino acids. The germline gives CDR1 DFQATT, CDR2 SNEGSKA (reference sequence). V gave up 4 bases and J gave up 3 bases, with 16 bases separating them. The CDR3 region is CSATDIPWGYEQYV. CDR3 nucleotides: TGCAGTGCTACGGACATCCCCTGGGGCTACGAGCAGTACGTC.

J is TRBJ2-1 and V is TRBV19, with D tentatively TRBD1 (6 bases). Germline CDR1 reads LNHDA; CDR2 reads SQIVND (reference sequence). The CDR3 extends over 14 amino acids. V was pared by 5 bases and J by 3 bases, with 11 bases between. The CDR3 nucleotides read TGTGCCAGTAGTCTGCGACAGGACTACAATGAGCAGTTCTTC. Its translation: CASSLRQDYNEQFF.

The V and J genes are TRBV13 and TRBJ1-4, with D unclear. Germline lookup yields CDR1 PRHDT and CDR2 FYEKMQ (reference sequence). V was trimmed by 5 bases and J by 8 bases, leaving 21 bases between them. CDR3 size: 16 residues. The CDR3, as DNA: TGTGCCAGCAGCCCCGCCGGCCCTCAACGGAACGAAAAACTGTTTTTT. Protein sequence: CASSPAGPQRNEKLFF.

The CDR3: CASSQASGGGVTDTQYF. CDR3 in DNA: TGCGCCAGCAGCCAGGCGTCGGGGGGAGGTGTCACAGATACGCAGTATTTT. The chain has TRBV4-1 and TRBJ2-3; 7 nucleotides line up with TRBD2. CDR1 is MGHRA, CDR2 YSYEKL, per germline. The CDR3 has 17 residues. After removal of 3 bases from V and 2 bases from J, the junction contained 11 bases not matched to a gene.

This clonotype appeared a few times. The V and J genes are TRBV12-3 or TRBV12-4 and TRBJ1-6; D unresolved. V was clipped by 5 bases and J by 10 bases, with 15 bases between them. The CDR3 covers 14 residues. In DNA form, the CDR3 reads TGTGCCAGCAGTCCCAGTCGAGGTGACTCACCCCTCCACTTT. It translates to CASSPSRGDSPLHF.